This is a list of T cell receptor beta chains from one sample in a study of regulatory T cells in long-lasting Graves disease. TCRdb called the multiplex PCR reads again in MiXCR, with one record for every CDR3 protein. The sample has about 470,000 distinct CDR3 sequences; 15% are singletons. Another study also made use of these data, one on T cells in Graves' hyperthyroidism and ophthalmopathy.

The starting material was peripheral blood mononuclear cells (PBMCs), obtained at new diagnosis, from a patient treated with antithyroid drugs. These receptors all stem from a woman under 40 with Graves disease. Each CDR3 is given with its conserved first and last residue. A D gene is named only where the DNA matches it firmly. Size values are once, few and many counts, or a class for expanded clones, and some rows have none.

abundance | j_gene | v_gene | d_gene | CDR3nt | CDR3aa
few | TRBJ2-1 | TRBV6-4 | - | TGTGCCAGCAGACCATTTGGGACCCACAATGAGCAGTTCTTC | CASRPFGTHNEQFF
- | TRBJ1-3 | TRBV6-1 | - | TGTGCCAGCAGTGAAGCGCGGATTGTAGGAAACACCATATATTTT | CASSEARIVGNTIYF
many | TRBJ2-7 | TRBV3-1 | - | TGTGCCAGCAGCCAAGAGGCCGCGCCGACCTACGAGCAGTACTTC | CASSQEAAPTYEQYF
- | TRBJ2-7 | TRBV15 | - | TGTGCCACCAGCAGTGGCCAAAGACTAGACTACAATGAGCAGTACTTC | CATSSGQRLDYNEQYF
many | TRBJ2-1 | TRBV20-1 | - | TGCAGTGCTAGCACGCCCAAAAGCTCCTACAATGAGCAGTTCTTC | CSASTPKSSYNEQFF
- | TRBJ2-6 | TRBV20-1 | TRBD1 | TGCAGTGCTAGAAGGGGGGACAGGGGGTCTGGGGCCAACGTCCTGACTTTC | CSARRGDRGSGANVLTF
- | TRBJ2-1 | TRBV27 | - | TGTGCCAGCAGCACTACGATACCCAAGCATGAGCAGTTCTTC | CASSTTIPKHEQFF
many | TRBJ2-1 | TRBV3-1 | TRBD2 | TGTGCCAGCGGATGGGCCGGGCTAGCGGGACGCTCCTACAATGAGCAGTTCTTC | CASGWAGLAGRSYNEQFF
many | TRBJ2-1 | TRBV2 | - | TGTGCCAGCAGTGTTATGGATGAGCAGTTCTTC | CASSVMDEQFF
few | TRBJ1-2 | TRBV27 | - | TGTGCCAGCAGTTTACAGAGGGATAGCCCGCACGGCAGCGTGGGCTACACCTTC | CASSLQRDSPHGSVGYTF
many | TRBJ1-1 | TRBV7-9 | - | TGTGCCAGCAGCTTACAGGGCCTCACTGAAGCTTTCTTT | CASSLQGLTEAFF
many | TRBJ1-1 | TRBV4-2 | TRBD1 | TGTGCCAGCAGCCTAGGACAGGGGGGGAGCACTGAAGCTTTCTTT | CASSLGQGGSTEAFF
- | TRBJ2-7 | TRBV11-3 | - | TGTGCCAGCAGTTTCCAGGGGATCGACTACGAGCAGTACTTC | CASSFQGIDYEQYF
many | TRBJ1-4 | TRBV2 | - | TGTGCCAGCAGTGACAGGGGAGAAAAACTGTTTTTT | CASSDRGEKLFF
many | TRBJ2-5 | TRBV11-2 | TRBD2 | TGTGCCAGCAGCCTTGGACTAGCGGGTCGCCAAGAGACCCAGTACTTC | CASSLGLAGRQETQYF
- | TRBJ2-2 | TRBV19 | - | TGTGCCGGGCGGTACGAGAACACCGGGGAGCTGTTTTTT | CAGRYENTGELFF